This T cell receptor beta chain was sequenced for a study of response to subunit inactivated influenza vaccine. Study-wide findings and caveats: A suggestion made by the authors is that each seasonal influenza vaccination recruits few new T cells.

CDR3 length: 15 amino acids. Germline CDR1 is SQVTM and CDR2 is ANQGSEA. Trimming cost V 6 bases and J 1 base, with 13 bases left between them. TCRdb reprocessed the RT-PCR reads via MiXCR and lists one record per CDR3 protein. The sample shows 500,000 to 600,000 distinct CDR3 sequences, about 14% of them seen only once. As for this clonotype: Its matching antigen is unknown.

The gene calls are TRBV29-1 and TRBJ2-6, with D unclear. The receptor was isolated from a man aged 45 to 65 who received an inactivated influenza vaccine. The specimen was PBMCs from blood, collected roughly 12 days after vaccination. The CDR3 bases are TGCAGCGTACAAACCCCGGGTTCTGGGGCCAACGTCCTGACTTTC. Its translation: CSVQTPGSGANVLTF.